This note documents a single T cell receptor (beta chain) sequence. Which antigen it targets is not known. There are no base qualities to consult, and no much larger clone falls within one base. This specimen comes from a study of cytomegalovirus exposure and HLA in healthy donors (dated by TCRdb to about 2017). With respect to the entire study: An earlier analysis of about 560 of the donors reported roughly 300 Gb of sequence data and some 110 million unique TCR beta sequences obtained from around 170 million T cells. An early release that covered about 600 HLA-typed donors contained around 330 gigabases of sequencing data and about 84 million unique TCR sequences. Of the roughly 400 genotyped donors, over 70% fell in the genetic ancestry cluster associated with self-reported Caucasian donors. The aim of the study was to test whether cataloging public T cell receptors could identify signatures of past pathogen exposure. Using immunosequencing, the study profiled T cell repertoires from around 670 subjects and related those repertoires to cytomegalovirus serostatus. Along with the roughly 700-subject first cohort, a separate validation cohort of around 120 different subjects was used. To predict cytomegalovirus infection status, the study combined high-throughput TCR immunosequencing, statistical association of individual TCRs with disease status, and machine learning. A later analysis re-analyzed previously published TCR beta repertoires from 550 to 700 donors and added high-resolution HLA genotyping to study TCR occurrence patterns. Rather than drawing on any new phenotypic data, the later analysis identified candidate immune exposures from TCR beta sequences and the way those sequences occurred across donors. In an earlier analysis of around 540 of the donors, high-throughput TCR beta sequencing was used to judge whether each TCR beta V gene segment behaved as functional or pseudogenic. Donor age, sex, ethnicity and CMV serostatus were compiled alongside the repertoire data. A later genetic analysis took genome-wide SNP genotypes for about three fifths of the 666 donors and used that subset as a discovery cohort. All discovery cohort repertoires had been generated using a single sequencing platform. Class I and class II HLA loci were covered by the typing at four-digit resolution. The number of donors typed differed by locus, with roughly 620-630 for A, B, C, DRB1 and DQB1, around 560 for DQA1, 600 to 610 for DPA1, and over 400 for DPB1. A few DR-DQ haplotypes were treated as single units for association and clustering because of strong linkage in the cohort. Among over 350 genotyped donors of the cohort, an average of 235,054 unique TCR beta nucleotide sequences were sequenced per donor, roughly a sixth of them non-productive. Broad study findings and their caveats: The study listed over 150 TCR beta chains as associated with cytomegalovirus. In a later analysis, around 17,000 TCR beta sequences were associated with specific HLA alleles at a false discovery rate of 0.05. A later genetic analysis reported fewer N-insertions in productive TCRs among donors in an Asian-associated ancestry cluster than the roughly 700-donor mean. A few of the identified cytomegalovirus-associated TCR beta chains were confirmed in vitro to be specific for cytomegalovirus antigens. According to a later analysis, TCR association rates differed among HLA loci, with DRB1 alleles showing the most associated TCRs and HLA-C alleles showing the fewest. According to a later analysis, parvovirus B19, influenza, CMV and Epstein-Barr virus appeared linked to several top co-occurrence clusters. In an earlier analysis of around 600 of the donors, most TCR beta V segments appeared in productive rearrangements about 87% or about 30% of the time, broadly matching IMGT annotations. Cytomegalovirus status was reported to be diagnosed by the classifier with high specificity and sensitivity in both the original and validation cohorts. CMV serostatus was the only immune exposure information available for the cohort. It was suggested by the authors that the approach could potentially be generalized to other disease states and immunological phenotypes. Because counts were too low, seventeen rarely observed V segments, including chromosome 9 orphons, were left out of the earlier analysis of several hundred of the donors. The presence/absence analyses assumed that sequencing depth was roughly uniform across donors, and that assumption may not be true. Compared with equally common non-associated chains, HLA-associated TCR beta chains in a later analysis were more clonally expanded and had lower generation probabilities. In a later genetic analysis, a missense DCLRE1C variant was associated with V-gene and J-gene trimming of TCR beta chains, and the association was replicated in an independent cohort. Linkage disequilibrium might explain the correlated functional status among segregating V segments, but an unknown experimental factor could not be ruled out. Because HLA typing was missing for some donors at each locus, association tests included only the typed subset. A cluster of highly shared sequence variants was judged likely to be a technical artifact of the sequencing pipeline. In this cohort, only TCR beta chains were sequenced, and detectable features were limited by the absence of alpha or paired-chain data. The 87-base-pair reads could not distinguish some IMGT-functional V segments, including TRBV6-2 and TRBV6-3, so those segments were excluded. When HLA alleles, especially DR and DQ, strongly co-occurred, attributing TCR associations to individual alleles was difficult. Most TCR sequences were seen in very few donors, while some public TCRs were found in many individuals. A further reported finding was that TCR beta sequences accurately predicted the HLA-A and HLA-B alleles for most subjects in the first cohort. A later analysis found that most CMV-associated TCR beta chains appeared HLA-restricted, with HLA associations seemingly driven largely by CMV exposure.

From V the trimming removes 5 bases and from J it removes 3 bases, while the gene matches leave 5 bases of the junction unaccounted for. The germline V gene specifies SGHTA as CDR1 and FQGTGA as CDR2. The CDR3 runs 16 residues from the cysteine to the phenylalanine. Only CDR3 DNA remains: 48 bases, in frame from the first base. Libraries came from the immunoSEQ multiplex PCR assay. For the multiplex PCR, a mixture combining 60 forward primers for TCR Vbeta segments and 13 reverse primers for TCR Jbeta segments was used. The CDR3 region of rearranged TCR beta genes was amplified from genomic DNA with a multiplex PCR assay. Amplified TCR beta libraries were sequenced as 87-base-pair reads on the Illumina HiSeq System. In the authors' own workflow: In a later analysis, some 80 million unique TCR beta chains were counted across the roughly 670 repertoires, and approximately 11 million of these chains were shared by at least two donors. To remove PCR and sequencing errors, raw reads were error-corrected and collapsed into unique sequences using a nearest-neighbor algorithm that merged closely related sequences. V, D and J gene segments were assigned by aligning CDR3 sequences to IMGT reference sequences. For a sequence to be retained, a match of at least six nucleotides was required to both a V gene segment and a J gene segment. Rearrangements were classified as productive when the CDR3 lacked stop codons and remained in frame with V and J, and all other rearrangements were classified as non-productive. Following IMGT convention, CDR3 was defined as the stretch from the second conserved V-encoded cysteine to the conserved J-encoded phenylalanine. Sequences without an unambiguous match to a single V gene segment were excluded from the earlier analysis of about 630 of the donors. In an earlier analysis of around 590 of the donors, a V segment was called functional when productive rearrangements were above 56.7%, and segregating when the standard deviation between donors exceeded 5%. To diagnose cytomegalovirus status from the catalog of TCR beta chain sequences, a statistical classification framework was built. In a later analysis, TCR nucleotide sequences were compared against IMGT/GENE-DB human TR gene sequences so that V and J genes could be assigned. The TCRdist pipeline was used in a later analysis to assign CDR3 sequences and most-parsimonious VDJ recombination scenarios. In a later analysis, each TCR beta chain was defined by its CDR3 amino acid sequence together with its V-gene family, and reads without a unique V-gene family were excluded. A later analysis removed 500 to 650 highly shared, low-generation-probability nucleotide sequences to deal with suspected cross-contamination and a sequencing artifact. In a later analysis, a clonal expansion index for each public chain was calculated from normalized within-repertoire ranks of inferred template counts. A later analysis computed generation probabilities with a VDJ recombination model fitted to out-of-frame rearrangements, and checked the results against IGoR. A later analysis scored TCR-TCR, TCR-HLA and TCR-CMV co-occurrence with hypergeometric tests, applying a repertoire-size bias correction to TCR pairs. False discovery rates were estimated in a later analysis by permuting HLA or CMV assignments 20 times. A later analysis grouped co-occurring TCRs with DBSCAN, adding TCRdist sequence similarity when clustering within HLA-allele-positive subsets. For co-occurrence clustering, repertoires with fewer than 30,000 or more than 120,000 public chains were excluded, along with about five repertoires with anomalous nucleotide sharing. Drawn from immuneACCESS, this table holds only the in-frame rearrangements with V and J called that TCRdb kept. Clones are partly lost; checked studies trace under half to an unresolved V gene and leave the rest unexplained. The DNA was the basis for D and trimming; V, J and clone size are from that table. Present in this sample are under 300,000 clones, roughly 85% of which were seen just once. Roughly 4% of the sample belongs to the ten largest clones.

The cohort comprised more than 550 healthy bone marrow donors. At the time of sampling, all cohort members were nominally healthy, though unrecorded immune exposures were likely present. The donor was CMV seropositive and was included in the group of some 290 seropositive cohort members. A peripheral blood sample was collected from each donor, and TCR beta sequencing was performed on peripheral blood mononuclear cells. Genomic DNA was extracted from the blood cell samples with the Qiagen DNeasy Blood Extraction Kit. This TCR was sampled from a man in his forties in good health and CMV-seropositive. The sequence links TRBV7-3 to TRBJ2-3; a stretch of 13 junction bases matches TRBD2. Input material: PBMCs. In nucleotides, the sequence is TGTGCCAGCAGCCCACGGACTAGCGGGAGTACAGATACGCAGTATTTT. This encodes CASSPRTSGSTDTQYF.